This is a list of T cell receptor beta chains from one sample in a study of shared clonotypes between healthy human individuals. Data came from immunoSEQ multiplex PCR; TCRdb stores just in-frame clones and leaves some out. There are over 850,000 clones in the sample; about 80% occur only once, and approximately 0.5% lies in the top ten. Input material: memory CD4+ T cells from PBMCs. Source of these receptors: a man younger than 35 in good health. Some clones in this sample may be carry-over from other donors' samples. Each CDR3 is given with its conserved first and last residue. D genes are given only for firm matches.

d_gene	v_gene	j_gene	CDR3aa
NA	TRBV2	TRBJ1-5	CASSEARGRQPQHF
NA	TRBV4-2	TRBJ1-2	CASTSRARDYGYTF
NA	TRBV5-4	TRBJ2-3	CASSLDLRGTDTQYF
TRBD2	TRBV30	TRBJ2-1	CAWTSGYYNEQFF
TRBD2	TRBV5-1	TRBJ2-1	CASMGLAGARGEQFF
NA	TRBV27	TRBJ2-7	CASCSTGGYYEQYF
TRBD1	TRBV6-6	TRBJ2-7	CASSRQGIYEQYF
NA	TRBV7-2	TRBJ1-1	CASSFGRNTEAFF
NA	TRBV7-2	TRBJ2-7	CASSLGTGITYEQYF
TRBD1	TRBV9	TRBJ2-7	CASSVEGTAIYEQYF
NA	TRBV7-2	TRBJ2-2	CASSLVGGPDTGELFF
NA	TRBV5-1	TRBJ1-1	CASSSPGLSEAFF
NA	TRBV14	TRBJ1-3	CASSQVGVSGNTIYF
NA	TRBV6-6	TRBJ2-1	CASSYYFGNEQFF
NA	TRBV6-1	TRBJ2-7	CASSENRGYEQYF
TRBD2	TRBV7-9	TRBJ2-1	CASSLGAVAGVAYNEQFF
TRBD2	TRBV5-1	TRBJ2-1	CASSTGTSGRVNEQFF
NA	TRBV6-6	TRBJ2-2	CASRSRGSTGELFF
TRBD2	TRBV6-1	TRBJ2-3	CASSSLAGAEDTQYF
NA	TRBV7-2	TRBJ2-1	CASTPSTARLHEQFF
NA	TRBV7-9	TRBJ1-4	CASSLSSGVNEKLFF
TRBD1	TRBV29-1	NA	CSVKGQYSYEQYF
TRBD1	TRBV30	TRBJ1-1	CAWSHGTAEAFF
NA	TRBV14	TRBJ1-1	CASTPLRGGNTEAFF
TRBD2	TRBV29-1	TRBJ2-1	CSVEAVGLAYNEQFF
TRBD2	TRBV6-1	TRBJ2-5	CASRGGLANQETQYF
TRBD2	TRBV18	TRBJ2-7	CASSPTPGTSGAGSSYEQYF
NA	TRBV5-1	TRBJ2-3	CASSLIGQSTDTQYF
NA	TRBV18	TRBJ1-4	CASSPVATNEKLFF
NA	TRBV30	TRBJ2-5	CAWSVTLEETQYF
TRBD2	TRBV18	TRBJ2-1	CASLAGGPSNEQFF
TRBD1	TRBV5-8	TRBJ2-7	CASSFPPGTGGHEQYF
NA	TRBV28	TRBJ2-1	CASSNRDEQFF
NA	TRBV19	TRBJ2-3	CASRIRHSTDTQYF
NA	TRBV7-3	TRBJ2-2	CASSLGGPNTGELFF
TRBD1	TRBV5-1	TRBJ2-5	CASSLDMLQGAETQYF
TRBD2	TRBV4-1	TRBJ2-3	CASSQGPSGRYSTDTQYF
NA	TRBV12-2	TRBJ2-7	CASRLAAESDSYEQYF
NA	TRBV11-2	TRBJ1-3	CASSLRSPAGLSGNTIYF
NA	TRBV28	TRBJ1-2	CASSQRSFLNYGYTF
TRBD1	TRBV5-4	TRBJ2-7	CASSVPGTGQSEQYF
TRBD2	TRBV28	TRBJ2-1	CASIAGGAGPLWGFF
TRBD1	TRBV7-9	TRBJ2-1	CASSSDRQGDPNEQFF
NA	TRBV5-6	TRBJ1-1	CASSFGRRGAFF
TRBD1	TRBV4-1	TRBJ1-2	CASSQEDRGLQGYTF
NA	TRBV5-1	TRBJ2-7	CASSEGPVRPGVSEQYF
TRBD1	TRBV28	TRBJ1-1	CASVLTGGSAEAFF
NA	TRBV19	TRBJ2-7	CAMSDNPTGTPSYEQYF
NA	TRBV28	TRBJ2-7	CASSRLSAISYEQYF
NA	TRBV7-4	TRBJ1-1	CASSPKDQNTEAFF